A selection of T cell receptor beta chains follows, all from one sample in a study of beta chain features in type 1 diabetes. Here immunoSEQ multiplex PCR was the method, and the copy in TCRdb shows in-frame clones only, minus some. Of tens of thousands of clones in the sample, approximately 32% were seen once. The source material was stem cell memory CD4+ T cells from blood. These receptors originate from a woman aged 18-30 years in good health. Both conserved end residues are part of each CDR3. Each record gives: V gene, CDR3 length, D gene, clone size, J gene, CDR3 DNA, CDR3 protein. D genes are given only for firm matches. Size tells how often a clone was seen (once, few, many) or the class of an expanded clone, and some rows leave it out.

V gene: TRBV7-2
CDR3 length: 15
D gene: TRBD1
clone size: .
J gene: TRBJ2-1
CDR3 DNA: TGTGCCAGCAGCGGGGACAGGGGGCAGTACAATGAGCAGTTCTTC
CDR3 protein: CASSGDRGQYNEQFF

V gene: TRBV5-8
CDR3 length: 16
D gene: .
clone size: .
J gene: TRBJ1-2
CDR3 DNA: TGTGCCAGCAGCTTGGGTCTAGTAGCAGCGGACTATGGCTACACCTTC
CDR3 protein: CASSLGLVAADYGYTF

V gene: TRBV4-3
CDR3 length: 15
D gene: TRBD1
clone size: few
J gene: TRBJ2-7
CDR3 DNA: TGCGCCAGCAGCCAAGCCGGGACAGGGGAACACGAGCAGTACTTC
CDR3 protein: CASSQAGTGEHEQYF

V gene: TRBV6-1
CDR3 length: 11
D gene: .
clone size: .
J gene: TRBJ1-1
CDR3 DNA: TGTGCCAGTCAGGGGAACACTGAAGCTTTCTTT
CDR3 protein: CASQGNTEAFF

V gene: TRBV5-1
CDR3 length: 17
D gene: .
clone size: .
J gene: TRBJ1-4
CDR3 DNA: TGCGCCAGCAGCTTGGGACAGAGACCGTCGGCTAATGAAAAACTGTTTTTT
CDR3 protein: CASSLGQRPSANEKLFF

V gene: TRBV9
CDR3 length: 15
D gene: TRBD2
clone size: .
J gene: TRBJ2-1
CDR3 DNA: TGTGCCAGCAGCGTATCTACTAGCGGCTACAATGAGCAGTTCTTC
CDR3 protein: CASSVSTSGYNEQFF

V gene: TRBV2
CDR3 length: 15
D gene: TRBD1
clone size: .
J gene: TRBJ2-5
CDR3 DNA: TGTGCCAGCAGTGCCCGTACAGGGGCTCAAGAGACCCAGTACTTC
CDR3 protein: CASSARTGAQETQYF

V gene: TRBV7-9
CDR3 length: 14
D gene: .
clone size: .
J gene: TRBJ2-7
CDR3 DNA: TGTGCCAGCAGCTTCGACGGGGGTCCCTACGAGCAGTACTTC
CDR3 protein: CASSFDGGPYEQYF

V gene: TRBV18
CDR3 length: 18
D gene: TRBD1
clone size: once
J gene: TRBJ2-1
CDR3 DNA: TGTGCCAGCTCACCATCGGTGGGCGGGACAGGGGGCACGAATGAGCAGTTCTTC
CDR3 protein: CASSPSVGGTGGTNEQFF

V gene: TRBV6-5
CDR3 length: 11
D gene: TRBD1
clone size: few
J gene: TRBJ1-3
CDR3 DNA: TGTGCCAGCAGTTCGCAAACAGGGGAGTATTTT
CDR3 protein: CASSSQTGEYF

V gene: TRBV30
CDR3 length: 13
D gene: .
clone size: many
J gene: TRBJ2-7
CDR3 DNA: TGTGCCTGGAGTGTACGGGGAGGAAACGAGCAGTACTTC
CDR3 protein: CAWSVRGGNEQYF

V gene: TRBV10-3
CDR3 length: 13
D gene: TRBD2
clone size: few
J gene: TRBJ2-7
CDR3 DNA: TGTGCCATCTCTGGGCGGGAGGCCTACGAGCAGTACTTC
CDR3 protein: CAISGREAYEQYF

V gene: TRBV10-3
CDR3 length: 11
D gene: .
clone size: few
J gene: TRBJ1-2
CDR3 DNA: TGTGCCACAGGGAATGACTATGGCTACACCTTC
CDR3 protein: CATGNDYGYTF

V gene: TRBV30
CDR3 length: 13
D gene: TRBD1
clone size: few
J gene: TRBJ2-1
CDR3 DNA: TGTGCCTGGAGTATTACAGGGGACAATGAGCAGTTCTTC
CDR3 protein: CAWSITGDNEQFF

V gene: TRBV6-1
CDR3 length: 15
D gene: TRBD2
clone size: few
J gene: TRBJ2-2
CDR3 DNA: TGTGCCAGCAGTGCCAGCGGGAGGGCCGCCGGGGAGCTGTTTTTT
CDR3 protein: CASSASGRAAGELFF

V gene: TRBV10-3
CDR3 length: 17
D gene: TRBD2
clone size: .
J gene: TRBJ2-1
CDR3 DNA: TGTGCCATCAGTGAGTCGTCGGGACTAGCGGGATACAATGAGCAGTTCTTC
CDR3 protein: CAISESSGLAGYNEQFF

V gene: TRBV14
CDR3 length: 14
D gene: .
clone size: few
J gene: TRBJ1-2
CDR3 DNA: TGTGCCAGCAGCCGTTCGACAGCGTACTATGGCTACACCTTC
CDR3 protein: CASSRSTAYYGYTF

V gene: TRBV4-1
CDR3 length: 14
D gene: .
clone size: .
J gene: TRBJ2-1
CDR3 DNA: TGCGCCAGCAGCCAAGAGCGGGAACTAAATGAGCAGTTCTTC
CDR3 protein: CASSQERELNEQFF

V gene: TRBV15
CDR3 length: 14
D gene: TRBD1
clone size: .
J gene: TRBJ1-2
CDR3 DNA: TGTGCCACCAGCAGAGAAGGGGGCAGGGCTGGCTACACCTTC
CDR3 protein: CATSREGGRAGYTF